The rows below give T cell receptor beta chains drawn from one sample of a study of T cell clones after liver transplantation. Some clones are missing from TCRdb's copy, which holds only in-frame ones; the method was immunoSEQ multiplex PCR. The sample lists 40,000 to 65,000 clones; less than 85% were seen once. The sequenced sample was CD4+ T cells from blood, obtained before liver transplant. The source is a human donor who received a liver transplant. CDR3s include the opening cysteine and the closing phenylalanine or tryptophan. The D gene is left open where the match is weak. Clone size appears in some rows only: once, few, many, or a class for an expanded clone.

TRBV7-9,TRBJ2-5,.,.,TGTGCCAGCAGCTCCGGGACTCAGGCGGAAGAGACCCAGTACTTC,CASSSGTQAEETQYF
TRBV19,TRBJ1-4,TRBD1,.,TGTGCCAGTAGTATAGAAGGGACAGGGGGATCCCCTAATGAAAAACTGTTTTTT,CASSIEGTGGSPNEKLFF
TRBV6-5,TRBJ2-7,.,.,TGTGCCAGCAGTTACTCGGTTGGGGAATACGAGCAGTACTTC,CASSYSVGEYEQYF
TRBV5-1,TRBJ2-6,.,.,TGCGCCAGCAGCTTGGAGGGTCCCCGGGGGCTTGGTGCTGGGGCCAACGTCCTGACTTTC,CASSLEGPRGLGAGANVLTF
TRBV4-2,TRBJ1-2,.,.,TGTGCCAGCAGCCAAGAGACAGCCCGCTATGGCTACACCTTC,CASSQETARYGYTF
TRBV7-3,TRBJ2-1,.,few,TGTGCCAGCAGCTTATCCCGGGGTGACTACAATGAGCAGTTCTTC,CASSLSRGDYNEQFF
TRBV2,TRBJ2-7,TRBD2,once,TGTGCCTCCGACCCTACCGGGGGGGTCGAGCAGTACTTC,CASDPTGGVEQYF
TRBV6-5,TRBJ1-1,.,.,TGTGCCAGCAGGAGACAGTATACGAACACTGAAGCTTTCTTT,CASRRQYTNTEAFF
TRBV5-4,TRBJ1-3,.,.,TGTGCCAGCAGCTTGTTCGGAGCTGGAAACACCATATATTTT,CASSLFGAGNTIYF
TRBV4-3,TRBJ2-1,TRBD2,.,TGCGCCAGCAGCCAAGATCCCCCTAGCGGGGCCTACAATGAGCAGTTCTTC,CASSQDPPSGAYNEQFF
TRBV20-1,TRBJ1-1,.,.,TGCAGTGCTAGTTTCCGGCGGAATTTCTTT,CSASFRRNFF
TRBV6-5,TRBJ1-5,.,.,TGTGCCAGCAGTAAGGCCACCTGGGGACAGCCCCAGCATTTT,CASSKATWGQPQHF
TRBV2,TRBJ2-7,.,.,TGTGCCAGCAAGGACGTGTACGAGCAGTACTTC,CASKDVYEQYF
TRBV18,TRBJ1-2,.,.,TGTGCCAGCTCACCACAGGGATATGGCTACACCTTC,CASSPQGYGYTF
TRBV7-7,TRBJ2-3,.,.,TGTGCCAGCAGCTTACAGGCTACAGATACGCAGTATTTT,CASSLQATDTQYF
TRBV9,TRBJ1-5,.,.,TGTGCCAGCAGCGTAGTGACCCACAATCGATCTGGGGAGCTACTCCCTCAGCCCCAGCATTTT,CASSVVTHNRSGELLPQPQHF
TRBV6-9,TRBJ1-2,TRBD1,.,TGTGCCAGCAGCCGTGACAGGGGCTATGGCTACACCTTC,CASSRDRGYGYTF
TRBV10-3,TRBJ2-7,.,.,TGTGCCATCAGTGAGCCAAGGGCCCCCCACGAGCAGTACTTC,CAISEPRAPHEQYF
TRBV7-7,TRBJ2-5,TRBD1,few,TGTGCCAGCAGCTTGGACAGGGGTGAGACCCAGTACTTC,CASSLDRGETQYF
TRBV5-1,TRBJ1-1,.,.,TGCGCCAGCAGCTTGACCCGAGGGGGGAGAGAAGCTTTCTTT,CASSLTRGGREAFF
TRBV19,TRBJ1-5,.,.,TGTGCCAGTCTGGGCAGTAGGAATCAGCCCCAGCATTTT,CASLGSRNQPQHF
TRBV7-9,TRBJ2-1,TRBD2,.,TGTGCCAGCAGCCGGACTAGCGGGACCCCAGGGAATGAGCAGTTCTTC,CASSRTSGTPGNEQFF
TRBV4-2,TRBJ2-1,.,.,TGTGCCAGCAGCCAAGGTATAATTCGGACTTCCTACAATGAGCAGTTCTTC,CASSQGIIRTSYNEQFF
TRBV9,TRBJ1-2,.,.,TGTGCCAGCAGCCGGCTGTCGGACATTAGCCTCGGTGGCTACACCTTC,CASSRLSDISLGGYTF
TRBV18,TRBJ2-3,TRBD1,.,TGTGCCAGCTCACAGTTCCCGGGACAGGGGACAGATACGCAGTATTTT,CASSQFPGQGTDTQYF
TRBV19,TRBJ1-2,TRBD1,few,TGTGCCAGTAGGTCCCGGGACAGGGACTATGGCTACACCTTC,CASRSRDRDYGYTF
TRBV5-6,TRBJ2-7,TRBD1,.,TGTGCCAGCAGTTTTGGGACAGCCCCCGGAGACGAGCAGTACTTC,CASSFGTAPGDEQYF
TRBV6-1,TRBJ2-3,.,.,TGTGCCAGCGCCGGGTCGGCGGGCACAGATACGCAGTATTTT,CASAGSAGTDTQYF
TRBV14,TRBJ1-2,TRBD1,.,TGTGCCAGCAGCCAAGATAGGGACAGGGTGCGTGGCTACACCTTC,CASSQDRDRVRGYTF
TRBV18,TRBJ2-7,.,.,TGTGCCAGCTCACTAGGAAAGTACGAGCAGTACTTC,CASSLGKYEQYF
TRBV5-1,TRBJ1-2,TRBD1,.,TGCGCCAGCAGACCCACAGGGGATACTTCCTATGGCTACACCTTC,CASRPTGDTSYGYTF
TRBV5-4,TRBJ2-3,.,once,TGTGCCAGCAGTCCATATCCCCAGGGGAGAGGAGATACGCAGTATTTT,CASSPYPQGRGDTQYF
TRBV27,TRBJ1-4,TRBD1,.,TGTGCCAGCAGCCCCCGGGACAGGGGGGGAAAACTGTTTTTT,CASSPRDRGGKLFF
TRBV7-8,TRBJ2-5,.,.,TGTGCCAGCAGCTTAGCTGACAGAGGACCTTGGGAGACCCAGTACTTC,CASSLADRGPWETQYF
TRBV5-1,TRBJ1-2,TRBD1,.,TGCGCCAGCAGCTACGGGACAGGGGATAACTATGGCTACACCTTC,CASSYGTGDNYGYTF